The 2 T cell receptor beta chains given below trace back to one sample, sequenced in a study of radiation and T cells in renal cell carcinoma. Sequencing used immunoSEQ multiplex PCR; TCRdb keeps in-frame clones, though not all of them. Found here are about 90,000 clones, around four fifths of them singletons; the top ten hold more than 9%. Time point reported: blood 4 weeks post-SBRT, at nephrectomy. Regarding treatment: 15 Gy SBRT to primary tumor, nephrectomy 4 weeks later. The sample was blood, taken from a patient whose treatment included radiotherapy and nephrectomy. The receptors were sampled from a man over 45 with renal cell carcinoma.

The chain has TRBV10-3 and TRBJ2-1, with 10 positions matching TRBD1. From germline, CDR1 is ENHRY and CDR2 SYGVKD. This CDR3 spans 14 amino acids. Germline trimming cut 4 bases from V and 8 bases from J; bases unmatched to any gene: 5. The CDR3 sequence: CAISGQGALHEQFF. The CDR3 DNA is TGTGCCATCAGTGGACAGGGGGCTCTTCATGAGCAGTTCTTC.

CDR3 nucleotides: TGTGCCAGTAGTCCATGGACAGGGCGAGACGATACGCAGTATTTT. Amino acids: CASSPWTGRDDTQYF. The chain recombines TRBV19 with TRBJ2-3, with TRBD1 identical over 8 bases. Germline values: CDR1 LNHDA, CDR2 SQIVND (reference sequence). The CDR3 contains 15 residues. J gave up 6 bases and V 5 bases, and 10 bases lay outside the gene matches.